This T cell receptor (beta chain) was profiled in a study of STAT3 mutations in large granular lymphocyte leukemia. Background on the study: Among longitudinally sequenced T-LGLL patients, roughly half had canonical activating STAT3 mutations detected.

Study conclusions and caveats: TCR clonotype switching after therapy occurred in about 35% of the 18 patients. In T-cell large granular lymphocyte leukemia, about half of patients showed multiple immunodominant subclonotypes. No sample exists from the first appearance of each clone.

With regard to this clone: Its specificity is not known.

Some 41,000 productive templates were obtained per sample on average. Profiled with immunoSEQ multiplex PCR; TCRdb holds only in-frame clones, not every one. The sample contains approximately 42,000 clones, approximately 78% of which appear only once. CDR1 and CDR2 (germline): KGHSH, LQKENI. The CDR3 is 13 residues long. V was shortened by 2 bases and J by 3 bases, with 7 bases between the two germline ends. The origin of this receptor is a human donor with T large granular lymphocyte leukemia. Some clones in this sample may be carry-over from other donors' samples. The rearrangement uses TRBV18 and TRBJ1-2, with D uncertain. The sample taken for sequencing was PBMCs. DNA for the CDR3: TGTGCCAGCTCACCATCCGGGGACTATGGCTACACCTTC. It encodes CASSPSGDYGYTF. Variable domain in full (rest from reference TRBV18 and TRBJ1-2): NAGVMQNPRHLVRRRGQEARLRCSPMKGHSHVYWYRQLPEEGLKFMVYLQKENIIDESGMPKERFSAEFPKEGPSILRIQQVVRGDSAAYFCASSPSGDYGYTFGSGTRLTVV.